These T cell receptor beta chains were read from a single sample in a study of memory B cells and T cells in multiple sclerosis. The method was immunoSEQ multiplex PCR; TCRdb's version includes in-frame clones alone and lacks a portion of them. The sample yields some 48,000 clones, about 80% seen once. Which antigens these TCRs recognize remains unknown. The sequenced material came from PBMCs from blood kept in culture. These receptors were collected from a human donor with multiple sclerosis. The CDR3 runs from the conserved cysteine through the conserved F or W. The order of the fields is clone size, V gene, J gene, D gene, CDR3 DNA, CDR3 protein. D genes are given only for firm matches. A clone size is listed for some rows: how often the clone was seen (once, few, many), or a class if it is expanded.

abundance: NA
v_gene: TRBV2
j_gene: TRBJ1-5
d_gene: NA
CDR3nt: TGTGCCAGCATGAGCCAGGGCGGTCAGCCCCAGCATTTT
CDR3aa: CASMSQGGQPQHF

abundance: NA
v_gene: TRBV7-9
j_gene: TRBJ2-3
d_gene: NA
CDR3nt: TGTGCCAGCAGCTTAGTCTCGGGACAGTATTTT
CDR3aa: CASSLVSGQYF

abundance: NA
v_gene: TRBV6-5
j_gene: TRBJ2-1
d_gene: NA
CDR3nt: TGTGCCAGCAGTTATGACAGACACAATGAGCAGTTCTTC
CDR3aa: CASSYDRHNEQFF

abundance: NA
v_gene: TRBV5-1
j_gene: TRBJ2-7
d_gene: NA
CDR3nt: TGCGCCAGCAGCTTGGAACAGTCAAACGGTATCGACGAGCAGTACTTC
CDR3aa: CASSLEQSNGIDEQYF

abundance: NA
v_gene: TRBV19
j_gene: TRBJ1-2
d_gene: NA
CDR3nt: TGTGCCAGTAGTATAGGGACTTATTTACATGGCTACACCTTC
CDR3aa: CASSIGTYLHGYTF

abundance: NA
v_gene: TRBV5-1
j_gene: TRBJ2-3
d_gene: TRBD1
CDR3nt: TGCGCCAGCAGCTTCGGACAGGGGGGAGATACGCAGTATTTT
CDR3aa: CASSFGQGGDTQYF

abundance: NA
v_gene: TRBV5-1
j_gene: TRBJ2-3
d_gene: TRBD1
CDR3nt: TGCGCCAGCAGCCTACAGGGGGTGAGCACAGATACGCAGTATTTT
CDR3aa: CASSLQGVSTDTQYF

abundance: NA
v_gene: TRBV4-3
j_gene: TRBJ2-5
d_gene: TRBD1
CDR3nt: TGCGCCAGCAGCCCAACACAGGGGCTTCAAGAGGCCCAGTACTTC
CDR3aa: CASSPTQGLQEAQYF

abundance: few
v_gene: TRBV7-2
j_gene: TRBJ2-7
d_gene: TRBD2
CDR3nt: TGTGCCAGCAGCCTCGGCGGGGGGGCGCGGGAGCAGTACTTC
CDR3aa: CASSLGGGAREQYF

abundance: once
v_gene: TRBV4-3
j_gene: TRBJ1-2
d_gene: NA
CDR3nt: TGCGCCAGCAGCCAAGGCCTGGGAGCTGGTGGCTACACCTTC
CDR3aa: CASSQGLGAGGYTF

abundance: NA
v_gene: TRBV29-1
j_gene: TRBJ1-1
d_gene: TRBD1
CDR3nt: TGCAGCGTTAGGGGACAGGGGAACACTGAAGCTTTCTTT
CDR3aa: CSVRGQGNTEAFF

abundance: NA
v_gene: TRBV2
j_gene: TRBJ2-3
d_gene: NA
CDR3nt: TGTGCCAGCCCCGGGACCCGGCGTATAGATACGCAGTATTTT
CDR3aa: CASPGTRRIDTQYF

abundance: NA
v_gene: TRBV27
j_gene: TRBJ2-7
d_gene: TRBD1
CDR3nt: TGTGCCAGCAGTTCTCGGGACAGCCCACTCTCCTACGAGCAGTACTTC
CDR3aa: CASSSRDSPLSYEQYF

abundance: once
v_gene: TRBV28
j_gene: TRBJ2-5
d_gene: TRBD2
CDR3nt: TGTGCCAGCAGTCCCAGACTAGCGGGGGATCAAGAGACCCAGTACTTC
CDR3aa: CASSPRLAGDQETQYF

abundance: NA
v_gene: TRBV27
j_gene: TRBJ2-2
d_gene: NA
CDR3nt: TGTGCCAGCAGTTCGGGTGTCGGGGTCTCATTCACCGGGGAGCTGTTTTTT
CDR3aa: CASSSGVGVSFTGELFF

abundance: few
v_gene: TRBV4-1
j_gene: TRBJ1-3
d_gene: NA
CDR3nt: TGCGCCAGCAGCCAAGGAGGGGGGGCTGGAAACACCATATATTTT
CDR3aa: CASSQGGGAGNTIYF

abundance: NA
v_gene: TRBV15
j_gene: TRBJ1-3
d_gene: NA
CDR3nt: TGTGCCACCAGCAGATCGGCGAGTTCTGGAAACACCATATATTTT
CDR3aa: CATSRSASSGNTIYF

abundance: NA
v_gene: TRBV30
j_gene: TRBJ1-2
d_gene: NA
CDR3nt: TGTGCCTGGAGTGTCGGTAATGGCTACACCTTC
CDR3aa: CAWSVGNGYTF

abundance: NA
v_gene: TRBV28
j_gene: TRBJ2-7
d_gene: TRBD1
CDR3nt: TGTGCCAGCAGCCTAGGGACAGTTTCCTACGAGCAGTACTTC
CDR3aa: CASSLGTVSYEQYF

abundance: NA
v_gene: TRBV5-6
j_gene: TRBJ1-3
d_gene: NA
CDR3nt: TGTGCCAGCAGCTTTCTCACCGCCAGACCCTCTGGAAACACCATATATTTT
CDR3aa: CASSFLTARPSGNTIYF

abundance: NA
v_gene: TRBV18
j_gene: TRBJ1-4
d_gene: NA
CDR3nt: TGTGCCAGCTCACGACAGGTTAATGAAAAACTGTTTTTT
CDR3aa: CASSRQVNEKLFF

abundance: NA
v_gene: TRBV19
j_gene: TRBJ2-2
d_gene: TRBD2
CDR3nt: TGTGCCAGTAGTCCCTCGCCGGGGAGGGCCGGGGAGCTGTTTTTT
CDR3aa: CASSPSPGRAGELFF

abundance: NA
v_gene: TRBV6-1
j_gene: TRBJ2-7
d_gene: NA
CDR3nt: TGTGCCAGCAGCGGGAGAAGGGACAGCTACGAGCAGTACTTC
CDR3aa: CASSGRRDSYEQYF

abundance: once
v_gene: TRBV30
j_gene: TRBJ2-4
d_gene: NA
CDR3nt: TGTGCCTGGGGTTGGGGCGGTATTCAGTACTTC
CDR3aa: CAWGWGGIQYF

abundance: NA
v_gene: TRBV30
j_gene: TRBJ1-2
d_gene: TRBD1
CDR3nt: TGTGCCTGGGACAGGGCCTATGGCTACACCTTC
CDR3aa: CAWDRAYGYTF

abundance: NA
v_gene: TRBV5-1
j_gene: TRBJ2-1
d_gene: TRBD1
CDR3nt: TGCGCCAGCAGCTTCGGACAGGTGGGACAGTTCTTC
CDR3aa: CASSFGQVGQFF

abundance: NA
v_gene: TRBV30
j_gene: TRBJ2-7
d_gene: TRBD1
CDR3nt: TGTGCCTGGCGGGACAGGACAAACTCCTACGAGCAGTACTTC
CDR3aa: CAWRDRTNSYEQYF

abundance: NA
v_gene: TRBV10-1
j_gene: TRBJ2-1
d_gene: NA
CDR3nt: TGCGCCAGCAGTGAGCTTCGGGGAAATGAGCAGTTCTTC
CDR3aa: CASSELRGNEQFF

abundance: NA
v_gene: TRBV4-3
j_gene: TRBJ2-2
d_gene: NA
CDR3nt: TGCGCCAGCAGCCAAGATAGGGGGGGCGGTACCGGGGAGCTGTTTTTT
CDR3aa: CASSQDRGGGTGELFF

abundance: once
v_gene: TRBV6-6
j_gene: TRBJ2-3
d_gene: NA
CDR3nt: TGTGCCAGCAGTTACGTCCCAGACCTTAGCACAGATACGCAGTATTTT
CDR3aa: CASSYVPDLSTDTQYF

abundance: NA
v_gene: TRBV29-1
j_gene: TRBJ1-2
d_gene: NA
CDR3nt: TGCAGCGTTGCTCAGGGATCGGGAGGCTACACCTTC
CDR3aa: CSVAQGSGGYTF

abundance: NA
v_gene: TRBV27
j_gene: TRBJ1-4
d_gene: NA
CDR3nt: TGTGCCAGCAGTTTTTTAGGGGAGAAGGGAAAACTGTTTTTT
CDR3aa: CASSFLGEKGKLFF

abundance: NA
v_gene: TRBV5-5
j_gene: TRBJ1-1
d_gene: NA
CDR3nt: TGTGCCAGCAGCTCCTCAAATTTCGAGGGTAACACTGAAGCTTTCTTT
CDR3aa: CASSSSNFEGNTEAFF

abundance: once
v_gene: TRBV30
j_gene: TRBJ1-4
d_gene: TRBD1
CDR3nt: TGTGCCTGGGCCGGGACAGGGGGGGGAAAACTGTTTTTT
CDR3aa: CAWAGTGGGKLFF

abundance: NA
v_gene: TRBV27
j_gene: TRBJ2-4
d_gene: NA
CDR3nt: TGTGCCAGCAGTTCCACCAAAAACATTCAGTACTTC
CDR3aa: CASSSTKNIQYF